One and the same sample provided the 10 T cell receptor beta chains below, sequenced in a study of OX40 agonist ivuxolimab in advanced cancers. The repertoire was sequenced with immunoSEQ multiplex PCR; TCRdb's copy has only in-frame clones and lacks some. The sample lists about 35,000 clones, over 80% occurring once. The sequenced sample was CD4+ or CD8+ T cells sorted from blood, obtained in a trial of the OX40 agonist ivuxolimab. The source of these receptors is an adult with an advanced solid tumor such as melanoma, head and neck, liver or kidney cancer.

The chain is built from TRBV7-2 and TRBJ2-7; D is possibly TRBD2 (5 bases). CDR1 and CDR2 (germline): SGHTA, FQGNSA. The CDR3 contains 15 residues. V was pared by 2 bases and J by 3 bases, with 14 bases between. CDR3 in DNA: TGTGCCAGCAGCTTACGGGAAAACGGTCTCTACGAGCAGTACTTC. Translating gives CASSLRENGLYEQYF. The entire variable domain, with the rest obtained from reference TRBV7-2 and TRBJ2-7, is as follows: GAGVSQSPSNKVTEKGKDVELRCDPISGHTALYWYRQSLGQGLEFLIYFQGNSAPDKSGLPSDRFSAERTGGSVSTLTIQRTQQEDSAVYLCASSLRENGLYEQYFGPGTRLTVT.

The chain employs TRBV29-1 and TRBJ2-7; 10 bases map to TRBD2. The ends lost 6 bases at V and 2 bases at J; junction bases unmatched: 1. The CDR3 length is 12 residues. CDR1 and CDR2 from the germline V gene are SQVTM and ANQGSEA. As DNA, the CDR3 is TGCAGCGTCACTAGCGGGACCTACGAGCAGTACTTC. This sequence encodes CSVTSGTYEQYF.

This chain uses TRBV29-1 with TRBJ2-2; D may be TRBD2 (5 bases). The V gene's germline CDR1 is SQVTM and CDR2 ANQGSEA. The CDR3 extends over 13 amino acids. V was shortened by 4 bases and J by 0 bases, with 6 bases between the two germline ends. In nucleotides, the CDR3 is TGCAGCGTTGGACTAACGAACACCGGGGAGCTGTTTTTT. It codes for CSVGLTNTGELFF.

The V and J genes are TRBV7-3 and TRBJ1-3; D not certain. The V gene lost 4 bases and the J gene lost 0 bases, with 10 bases spanning the gap. The CDR3 runs to 15 residues. CDR1 is SGHTA, CDR2 FQGTGA, per germline. The CDR3 bases are TGTGCCAGCAGCTCGCGGGCGAGCTCTGGAAACACCATATATTTT. Translating it yields CASSSRASSGNTIYF. Using reference TRBV7-3 and TRBJ1-3 for the parts outside the CDR3, the full variable domain is GAGVSQTPSNKVTEKGKYVELRCDPISGHTALYWYRQSLGQGPEFLIYFQGTGAADDSGLPNDRFFAVRPEGSVSTLKIQRTERGDSAVYLCASSSRASSGNTIYFGEGSWLTVV.

The CDR3 protein is CASAPSQGSYNEQFF. The DNA of the CDR3 is TGTGCCAGCGCCCCCAGCCAAGGCTCCTACAATGAGCAGTTCTTC. This chain uses TRBV28 with TRBJ2-1; no definite D call. Trimming pared 8 bases from V and 0 bases from J, leaving 14 bases between. The CDR3 contains 15 residues. Germline loops: CDR1 MDHEN, CDR2 SYDVKM.

This clone was seen a single time. The chain uses TRBV7-9 and TRBJ2-2; D may be TRBD1 or TRBD2 (5 bases each). The V gene lost 5 bases and the J gene lost 5 bases, with 21 bases spanning the gap. The CDR3 sequence is 17 residues long. Germline V gene lookup returns CDR1 SEHNR and CDR2 FQNEAQ (reference sequence). CDR3 sequence reads: CASSHHGASPITGELFF. The CDR3 DNA sequence: TGTGCCAGCAGCCACCACGGGGCTAGCCCTATAACCGGGGAGCTGTTTTTT.

The rearrangement links TRBV5-4 to TRBJ2-3; 10 nucleotides match TRBD2. Germline V lookup: CDR1 SGHNT, CDR2 YYREEE (reference sequence). V gave up 7 bases and J gave up 4 bases; unmatched junction bases: 6. CDR3 size: 14 residues. The CDR3 sequence: CASLLAGAPDTQYF. CDR3 in DNA: TGTGCCAGCCTTCTAGCGGGAGCGCCAGATACGCAGTATTTT.

This clone showed up just once. The chain uses TRBV5-4 and TRBJ2-3; D is tentatively TRBD1 or TRBD2 (5 bases each). Trimming cost V 4 bases and J 3 bases, with 18 bases left between them. CDR3 size: 16 residues. Germline CDR1 SGHNT, CDR2 YYREEE (reference sequence). CDR3 residues: CASSGGVWGLTDTQYF. The CDR3 DNA is TGTGCCAGCAGCGGGGGTGTGTGGGGGTTAACAGATACGCAGTATTTT.

The V call is TRBV11-3, the J call TRBJ2-5; 7 bases align to TRBD1. Germline V gene sequence: CDR1 SGHNT, CDR2 YENEEA. This CDR3 is built from 14 residues. V dropped 5 bases and J dropped 5; count of bases not matched to a gene: 8. The CDR3: CASSARQGDETQYF. In DNA form, the CDR3 reads TGTGCCAGCAGCGCTCGACAGGGCGACGAGACCCAGTACTTC.

In its sample, this clone was seen once. The chain joins TRBV5-4 to TRBJ2-3; 10 nucleotides match TRBD2. Germline values: CDR1 SGHNT, CDR2 YYREEE (reference sequence). J was trimmed by 2 bases and V by 2 bases; bases with no gene match: 8. The CDR3 consists of 17 residues. For the CDR3, the DNA is TGTGCCAGCAGCTTACCTAGCGGGAGTCTAAACACAGATACGCAGTATTTT. Translated, it gives CASSLPSGSLNTDTQYF.